The next 28 T cell receptor beta chains were all read from a single sample in a study of shared clonotypes between healthy human individuals. The table came from immunoSEQ multiplex PCR; TCRdb's copy has only in-frame clones and leaves some out. The sample has about 2.4 million clones, 93% seen once; the top ten hold 0.36%. The sample consisted of naive CD4+ T cells from PBMCs. As for subset: CD45RA+ positively selected. The receptor set was obtained from a man younger than 30 in good health. Some clones in this sample may be carry-over from other donors' samples.

This chain links TRBV28 with TRBJ1-1; D call uncertain. This CDR3 region has 12 residues. V was cut by 2 bases and J by 8 bases, with 9 bases left in between. The germline CDR1 and CDR2 sequences are MDHEN and SYDVKM. The CDR3 sequence: CASSLREAEAFF. The CDR3 nucleotides read TGTGCCAGCAGTTTAAGGGAGGCAGAAGCTTTCTTT. Complete variable domain (other parts from reference TRBV28 and TRBJ1-1): DVKVTQSSRYLVKRTGEKVFLECVQDMDHENMFWYRQDPGLGLRLIYFSYDVKMKEKGDIPEGYSVSREKKERFSLILESASTNQTSMYLCASSLREAEAFFGQGTRLTVV.

This clone was seen only once. V gene TRBV5-6 combines with J gene TRBJ1-3; 7 bases line up with TRBD1. Germline CDR1 is SGHDT and CDR2 is YYEEEE. The CDR3 has 16 residues. With 4 bases clipped from V and 8 bases from J, the junction kept 15 bases outside the gene matches. The CDR3 is CASSRRDRTLGDTIYF. The CDR3 DNA sequence: TGTGCCAGCAGCCGCCGGGACAGAACCCTCGGGGACACCATATATTTT.

V gene TRBV12-5 combines with J gene TRBJ2-3, with D perhaps given as TRBD1 or TRBD2 (5 bases each). Between the trimmed V and J ends, which lost 9 bases and 2 bases, there was a span of 9 bases. The V gene's germline CDR1 is LGHNT and CDR2 FRNRAP. The CDR3 covers 12 residues. The DNA of the CDR3 is TGTGCTAGCGCCGGGACCACAGATACGCAGTATTTT. It codes for CASAGTTDTQYF.

This clone was observed a handful of times. This chain uses TRBV30 with TRBJ1-5, with D unclear. This CDR3 has 13 amino acids. From germline, CDR1 is GTSNPN and CDR2 SVGIG (reference sequence). The V and J ends lost 1 base and 2 bases respectively, with 6 bases between them. CDR3 coding DNA: TGTGCCTGGAGTGAATCCGGCAATCAGCCCCAGCATTTT. As protein: CAWSESGNQPQHF.

The V gene is TRBV5-4, the J gene TRBJ2-3; TRBD2 aligns across 7 bases. The CDR3 is made up of 15 amino acids. V was clipped by 3 bases and J by 4 bases; unmatched bases: 8. Germline assignment: CDR1 SGHNT and CDR2 YYREEE (reference sequence). The chain's CDR3 is CASSSKRDGPDTQYF. The DNA of the CDR3 is TGTGCCAGCAGCTCAAAGCGGGACGGCCCAGATACGCAGTATTTT.

The chain couples TRBV10-3 to TRBJ1-1; 9 nucleotides line up with TRBD1. The germline V gene has CDR1 ENHRY and CDR2 SYGVKD. This CDR3 is built from 15 residues. Trimming removed 5 bases from V and 1 base from J; junction bases left unmatched: 5. In DNA form, the CDR3 reads TGTGCCATCAGTTCCCGGGACAGGGAGAACACTGAAGCTTTCTTT. Amino acid sequence: CAISSRDRENTEAFF.

The rearrangement uses TRBV4-2 and TRBJ1-1; the D is unclear. V was shortened by 0 bases and J by 6 bases, with 26 bases between the two germline ends. The length of the CDR3 is 19 residues. Germline V CDR1 and CDR2: LGHNA, YNFKEQ. As DNA, the CDR3 is TGTGCCAGCAGCCAAGACCTTAGGAGGAAAAAAGTAATCAGACCTGAAGCTTTCTTT. It encodes CASSQDLRRKKVIRPEAFF.

The genes are TRBV2 and TRBJ2-2; D is perhaps TRBD2 (6 bases). Germline CDR1 SNHLY, CDR2 FYNNEI. This CDR3 has 15 residues. The ends were cut back, 6 bases at V and 4 bases at J, with 15 bases in the middle. The CDR3 DNA follows: TGTGCCAGCAGGCCGACTAGTGCGGGCACCGGGGAGCTGTTTTTT. Translating it yields CASRPTSAGTGELFF.

This sequence joins TRBV28 and TRBJ1-2, with 7 bases that match TRBD1. Germline V CDR1 and CDR2: MDHEN, SYDVKM. The CDR3 runs 14 residues. The ends lost 7 bases at V and 4 bases at J; junction bases unmatched: 9. The CDR3 region has the DNA TGTGCCAGCACCTACAGGGGCCACGGCTATGGCTACACCTTC. This encodes CASTYRGHGYGYTF.

The chain employs TRBV5-8 and TRBJ2-5; TRBD2 matches 7 bases. The germline CDR1 and CDR2 sequences are SGHTS and YDEGEE. This CDR3 spans 15 amino acids. J gave up 4 bases and V 3 bases, and 9 bases lay outside the gene matches. The CDR3 DNA reads as TGTGCCAGCAGCTCAATCTCGTGGGGGGGAGAGACCCAGTACTTC. Amino acid sequence: CASSSISWGGETQYF. Full variable domain (rest looked up from reference TRBV5-8 and TRBJ2-5): EAGVTQSPTHLIKTRGQQATLRCSPISGHTSVYWYQQALGLGLQFLLWYDEGEERNRGNFPPRFSGRQFPNYSSELNVNALELEDSALYLCASSSISWGGETQYFGPGTRLLVL.

This chain links TRBV5-1 with TRBJ2-2; D is ambiguous. V gave up 4 bases and J gave up 9 bases, with 13 bases separating them. CDR1 and CDR2 (germline): SGHRS, YFSETQ. The CDR3 spans 13 residues. The CDR3 DNA follows: TGCGCCAGCAGCCCCGGGTGGCAACGGGAGCTGTTTTTT. Translated: CASSPGWQRELFF.

The chain uses TRBV5-1 and TRBJ2-2; D gene ambiguous. The germline CDR1 and CDR2 sequences are SGHRS and YFSETQ. Trimming left V 1 base short and J 6 bases short, with 13 bases between. The CDR3 sequence is 15 residues long. DNA of the CDR3: TGCGCCAGCAGCTTGCGGTTAGCTGGAGCCGGGGAGCTGTTTTTT. As protein: CASSLRLAGAGELFF. Full variable domain (missing parts from reference TRBV5-1 and TRBJ2-2): KAGVTQTPRYLIKTRGQQVTLSCSPISGHRSVSWYQQTPGQGLQFLFEYFSETQRNKGNFPGRFSGRQFSNSRSEMNVSTLELGDSALYLCASSLRLAGAGELFFGEGSRLTVL.

In regard to this clone: Other DNA variants within this sample encode the same CDR3. The chain has TRBV10-3 and TRBJ1-2; 10 bases fit TRBD1. J gave up 5 bases and V 4 bases, and 4 bases lay outside the gene matches. Looked up from germline, CDR1 is ENHRY and CDR2 is SYGVKD. The CDR3 is 14 amino acids. The CDR3 loop is CAISGGQGNYGYTF. As DNA, the CDR3 is TGTGCCATCAGTGGGGGACAGGGGAATTATGGCTACACCTTC.

This rearrangement joins TRBV5-1 to TRBJ2-3; either TRBD1 or TRBD2 may fit D (5 bases each). The CDR3 totals 14 residues. CDR1 and CDR2 (germline): SGHRS, YFSETQ. The V end lost 4 bases, the J end lost 5 bases, and 14 bases lay between the germline ends. CDR3 DNA sequence: TGCGCCAGCAGCCCTAAAGTGGGGGAAGATACGCAGTATTTT. This sequence encodes CASSPKVGEDTQYF.

The rearrangement links TRBV11-2 to TRBJ1-4; no firm D call. CDR1 is SGHAT, CDR2 FQNNGV, per germline. This CDR3 is 16 amino acids long. V lost 0 bases and J lost 3, with 11 bases in between. CDR3 region: CASSLDRQSSNEKLFF. CDR3 bases: TGTGCCAGCAGCTTAGATAGGCAGTCCTCTAATGAAAAACTGTTTTTT.

The chain uses TRBV10-3 and TRBJ2-2; 10 bases align to TRBD1. The CDR3 loop spans 15 amino acids. Germline trimming cut 3 bases from V and 6 bases from J; bases unmatched to any gene: 4. The germline CDR1 and CDR2 sequences are ENHRY and SYGVKD. This CDR3 is CAISETDRGPGELFF. The CDR3 DNA reads TGTGCCATCAGTGAAACAGACAGGGGGCCCGGGGAGCTGTTTTTT.

V is TRBV5-1 and J is TRBJ2-1; 11 nucleotides agree with TRBD2. This CDR3 has 15 residues. V was pared by 2 bases and J by 5 bases, with 3 bases of the junction left unmatched. Germline loops: CDR1 SGHRS, CDR2 YFSETQ. The chain's CDR3 is CASSFLAGGDNEQFF. The CDR3 DNA sequence: TGCGCCAGCAGCTTCCTAGCGGGAGGTGACAATGAGCAGTTCTTC.

The J gene is TRBJ1-4, the V gene TRBV4-2; 7 positions match TRBD1. The junction had 4 bases not matched to a gene; V was cut back by 3 bases and J by 0 bases. The CDR3 contains 16 residues. Looked up from germline, CDR1 is LGHNA and CDR2 is YNFKEQ. DNA of the CDR3: TGTGCCAGCAGCCATGGGACAGAAGCAACTAATGAAAAACTGTTTTTT. Amino acids: CASSHGTEATNEKLFF.

The V gene is TRBV28, the J gene TRBJ1-1, with D uncertain. The CDR3 is 13 amino acids. Per germline, CDR1 MDHEN and CDR2 SYDVKM. V was trimmed by 6 bases and J by 5 bases, leaving 13 bases between them. Here the CDR3 DNA reads TGTGCCAGCAGGTCCCTCTTGGTTACTGAAGCTTTCTTT. This gives the protein CASRSLLVTEAFF.

The V call is TRBV9, the J call TRBJ2-3; 10 positions agree with TRBD2. This CDR3 contains 15 residues. The germline V gene has CDR1 SGDLS and CDR2 YYNGEE. Trimming at V came to 4 bases and at J to 3 bases, leaving 5 bases not matched to a gene. Here the CDR3 reads CASSILAGSTDTQYF. CDR3 DNA: TGTGCCAGCAGCATACTAGCGGGAAGTACAGATACGCAGTATTTT.

This chain joins TRBV15 and TRBJ2-2; a possible D gene is TRBD1 (6 bases). The germline V gene has CDR1 LNHNV and CDR2 YYDKDF (reference sequence). Trimming removed 5 bases at V and 5 bases at J, with 15 bases between. The CDR3 loop spans 15 amino acids. This CDR3 is CATSARRTVTGELFF. The CDR3 DNA is TGTGCCACCAGCGCCCGAAGGACAGTGACCGGGGAGCTGTTTTTT.

The V gene is TRBV5-4, the J gene TRBJ2-5, with a tentative D call TRBD1 (6 bases). CDR1 is SGHNT and CDR2 is YYREEE in the germline V gene (reference sequence). The V and J ends lost 0 bases and 2 bases respectively, with 11 bases between them. This CDR3 has 15 amino acids. Here the CDR3 reads CASSLAVRGQETQYF. CDR3 in DNA: TGTGCCAGCAGCTTGGCGGTCAGGGGACAAGAGACCCAGTACTTC.

The V and J genes are TRBV6-1 and TRBJ2-1; D unresolved. This CDR3 is built from 14 residues. Trimming left V 5 bases short and J 6 bases short, with 14 bases between. Germline-derived CDR1 and CDR2 are MNHNS and SASEGT. As DNA, the CDR3 is TGTGCCAGCAGTCCACAACGGACCAGCAATGAGCAGTTCTTC. Its protein is CASSPQRTSNEQFF.

This chain links TRBV28 with TRBJ2-1; TRBD1 matches at 7 bases. The V gene end was trimmed by 3 bases and the J gene end by 5 bases; junction bases not matched to a gene: 4. Looked up from germline, CDR1 is MDHEN and CDR2 is SYDVKM. The CDR3 sequence is 14 residues long. For the CDR3, the DNA is TGTGCCAGCAGTTTCGTCGACAGGGACAATGAGCAGTTCTTC. Its protein product is CASSFVDRDNEQFF.

This sequence joins TRBV10-3 and TRBJ2-4, with TRBD1 identical over 8 bases. There are 18 residues in the CDR3. J was trimmed by 4 bases and V by 0 bases; bases with no gene match: 11. Germline V gene lookup returns CDR1 ENHRY and CDR2 SYGVKD. This chain's CDR3 is CAISESLGQADLKNIQYF. In DNA form, the CDR3 reads TGTGCCATCAGTGAGTCTTTGGGACAGGCGGACCTAAAAAACATTCAGTACTTC.

This chain uses TRBV29-1 with TRBJ1-1, with 7 bases fitting TRBD1. Germline V lookup: CDR1 SQVTM, CDR2 ANQGSEA. This CDR3 has 17 residues. Trimming removed 4 bases from V and 0 bases from J; junction bases left unmatched: 14. This CDR3 reads CSVGGPGTGAMNTEAFF. CDR3 DNA sequence: TGCAGCGTTGGTGGGCCAGGAACAGGGGCCATGAACACTGAAGCTTTCTTT.

This rearrangement joins TRBV9 to TRBJ2-1, with unresolved D. CDR1 is SGDLS, CDR2 YYNGEE, per germline. The CDR3 sequence is 14 residues long. The V end lost 3 bases, the J end lost 8 bases, and 15 bases lay between the germline ends. CDR3 DNA sequence: TGTGCCAGCAGCGGATCTAGTGTCCCCCATGAGCAGTTCTTC. Its protein product is CASSGSSVPHEQFF.

This clone was observed a single time. The chain employs TRBV6-5 and TRBJ2-6; D is possibly TRBD2 (6 bases). V was cut by 7 bases and J by 2 bases, with 9 bases left in between. From germline, CDR1 is MNHEY and CDR2 SVGAGI. The CDR3 covers 14 residues. For the CDR3, the DNA is TGTGCCAGCAAAGGAGGGCCTGGGGCCAACGTCCTGACTTTC. The encoded protein is CASKGGPGANVLTF.